A single sample gave rise to the 4 T cell receptor beta chains below, sequenced in a study of spatial heterogeneity in lung cancer. The study, taken as a whole, reports: Expanded alpha and beta TCR counts within tumors tracked tumor mutation counts.

These receptors have no known antigen. As to time point: sample taken at primary tumor resection. TCRdb processed the 5' RACE reads anew with MiXCR; each CDR3 protein has one entry. Of around 3,500 distinct CDR3 sequences listed, about 26% were seen once; the top ten hold 11% to 15%. This specimen consisted of lung tumor tissue, obtained at surgery. Every receptor here comes from a male donor with early-stage non-small cell lung cancer.

Regarding this clonotype: Because the library targeted alpha chains, this beta chain is an off-target read whose size means little. The genes are TRBV2 and TRBJ2-1; 15 bases are a match to TRBD2. V lost 3 bases, J lost 10 bases, and 10 bases stayed unmatched. Germline V gene sequence: CDR1 SNHLY, CDR2 FYNNEI. The CDR3 has 17 residues. The CDR3 sequence is CASSEESGTSGGPEQFF. Here the CDR3 DNA reads TGTGCCAGCAGTGAGGAATCCGGGACTAGCGGGGGGCCCGAGCAGTTCTTC.

Concerning this clonotype: The library was prepared for alpha chains; this beta chain is a stray read, so its frequency means little. V usage is TRBV4-1 and J usage is TRBJ2-3, with D perhaps assigned TRBD1 or TRBD2 (5 bases each). CDR3 length: 16 residues. The germline CDR1 and CDR2 sequences are MGHRA and YSYEKL. V dropped 3 bases and J dropped 0 bases, with 13 bases sitting between them. The CDR3 sequence: CASSHQGDPSTDTQYF. Here the CDR3 DNA reads TGCGCCAGCAGCCACCAAGGGGACCCTAGCACAGATACGCAGTATTTT.

As concerns this clonotype: Because this beta chain is a stray read in a library intended to capture alpha chains, its abundance should not be given much weight. The gene calls are TRBV3-1 and TRBJ1-1; D is uncertain. The V gene's germline CDR1 is LGHDT and CDR2 YNNKEL (reference sequence). The CDR3 extends over 14 amino acids. The ends were cut back, 6 bases at V and 5 bases at J, with 16 bases in the middle. This chain's CDR3 is CASSPRALATEAFF. CDR3 DNA sequence: TGTGCCAGCAGTCCCCGGGCCTTAGCGACTGAAGCTTTCTTT.

Points on this clonotype: As an off-target read in a library built for alpha chains, this beta chain has a frequency of little significance. V is TRBV30 and J is TRBJ1-4; D gene ambiguous. Germline-derived CDR1 and CDR2 are GTSNPN and SVGIG (reference sequence). V shed 4 bases and J shed 6 bases, with 15 bases lying between them. The CDR3 spans 14 residues. The DNA for the CDR3 is TGTGCCTGGAACGGCGACATGGGCGATGAAAAACTGTTTTTT. Amino acid sequence: CAWNGDMGDEKLFF.